The 26 T cell receptor beta chains in this list originate from one sample, sequenced in a study of human T cells and chemical hapten exposure. Time point defined: patch test 3, about 24 weeks after DPC sensitization. Sample treatment: therapeutic diphenylcyclopropenone sensitization with weekly scalp DPC. MiXCR was run by TCRdb on the RACE reads, yielding one entry per CDR3 protein. The table records some 64,000 distinct CDR3 sequences, 11% of them present only once. This material consisted of whole blood, taken in connection with sensitization to the hapten diphenylcyclopropenone (DPC). These receptors all stem from a woman between 25 and 40 years old with alopecia areata. Some clones in this sample may be carry-over from other donors' samples.

There are a few counts of this clonotype. The rearrangement links TRBV7-2 to TRBJ2-3; TRBD2 aligns across 8 bases. The germline V gene has CDR1 SGHTA and CDR2 FQGNSA. This CDR3 has 17 residues. J lost 2 bases, V lost 2 bases, and 9 bases had no gene match. The CDR3 DNA sequence: TGTGCCAGCAGCTTATTCGGCGGGGGGCTTCTCACAGATACGCAGTATTTT. This sequence encodes CASSLFGGGLLTDTQYF.

The sample holds many counts of this clonotype. The J gene is TRBJ2-4, the V gene TRBV7-9; TRBD1 matches at 7 bases. The CDR3 is 17 residues long. CDR1 and CDR2 from the germline V gene are SEHNR and FQNEAQ (reference sequence). V lost 4 bases and J lost 6; bases outside the gene matches: 15. The CDR3 protein is CASSSQWREGARNIQYF. The CDR3, as DNA: TGTGCCAGCAGCTCCCAGTGGCGAGAGGGGGCAAGAAACATTCAGTACTTC.

The sample holds a few counts of this clonotype. The rearrangement uses TRBV12-3 or TRBV12-4 and TRBJ2-4; D may match TRBD1 or TRBD2 (5 bases each). Deletions cut 7 bases from V and 0 bases from J, with 13 bases between. The CDR3 spans 15 residues. CDR3 nucleotides: TGTGCCAGCAAATCCGGGGCGACAGCCAAAAACATTCAGTACTTC. It specifies CASKSGATAKNIQYF.

This clonotype came up many times. The chain is built from TRBV7-2 and TRBJ1-1; 10 bases line up with TRBD1. This CDR3 spans 14 amino acids. Germline V gives CDR1 SGHTA, CDR2 FQGNSA. J gave up 5 bases and V 5 bases, and 5 bases lay outside the gene matches. CDR3 DNA: TGTGCCAGCAGCCCCTGGGACAGGGGAACTGAAGCTTTCTTT. It is translated as CASSPWDRGTEAFF.

The chain uses TRBV4-3 and TRBJ1-5; a weak D match, TRBD1 (6 bases). V was shortened by 0 bases and J by 7 bases, with 13 bases between the two germline ends. The CDR3 is 15 amino acids. CDR1 and CDR2 (germline): LGHNA, YSLEER. CDR3 sequence reads: CASSQEAGAGQPQHF. The CDR3 DNA sequence: TGCGCCAGCAGCCAAGAAGCGGGGGCAGGACAGCCCCAGCATTTT.

The rearrangement links TRBV18 to TRBJ2-3; D is unresolved. Per the germline V gene, CDR1 is KGHSH and CDR2 is LQKENI. This CDR3 comprises 14 residues. The V end was cut by 3 bases, the J end by 2 bases, with 9 bases between. CDR3 protein: CASSPRGYTDTQYF. CDR3 DNA sequence: TGTGCCAGCTCACCGCGTGGTTACACAGATACGCAGTATTTT.

This clonotype has a handful of counts. V and J are TRBV29-1 and TRBJ1-2; 7 nucleotides agree with TRBD1. Germline lookup yields CDR1 SQVTM and CDR2 ANQGSEA. The CDR3 covers 13 residues. V lost 4 bases to trimming and J lost 8 bases; unmatched junction nucleotides: 10. CDR3 nucleotide sequence: TGCAGCGTTGTGGTTTGGCAGGGGGAAGGCTACACCTTC. It translates to CSVVVWQGEGYTF.

The V and J genes are TRBV7-8 and TRBJ1-2; TRBD1 matches at 7 bases. Trimming cost V 5 bases and J 2 bases; bases outside gene matches: 23. The CDR3 runs to 20 residues. Germline CDR1 reads SGHVS; CDR2 reads FQNEAQ. Here the CDR3 reads CASSRTGVMPRFFANYGYTF. The CDR3, as DNA: TGTGCCAGCAGCCGGACAGGCGTGATGCCCCGATTCTTCGCCAACTATGGCTACACCTTC.

The chain combines TRBV7-3 with TRBJ1-6, with 7 bases that match TRBD1. Trimming cost V 1 base and J 6 bases; bases outside gene matches: 18. This CDR3 contains 20 residues. Germline V CDR1 and CDR2: SGHTA, FQGTGA. CDR3 DNA sequence: TGTGCCAGCAGCTTAATGGGGAACAGGGGTATTGATTCGGGTAATTCACCCCTCCACTTT. As protein: CASSLMGNRGIDSGNSPLHF.

This chain joins TRBV19 and TRBJ1-5; D is unclear. V lost 3 bases to trimming and J lost 7 bases, with 13 bases between them. CDR1 is LNHDA and CDR2 is SQIVND in the germline V gene (reference sequence). This CDR3 is 14 amino acids long. CDR3 nucleotide sequence: TGTGCCAGTAGTATCGATCACTCCGGGCAGCCCCAGCATTTT. Its translation is CASSIDHSGQPQHF.

This clonotype has only a few counts. The V call is TRBV3-1, the J call TRBJ2-1; a possible D gene is TRBD2 (6 bases). Germline V gene sequence: CDR1 LGHDT, CDR2 YNNKEL (reference sequence). V shed 0 bases and J shed 15 bases, with 18 bases lying between them. This CDR3 comprises 14 residues. This CDR3 is CASSQDLLASFLFF. The CDR3 region has the DNA TGTGCCAGCAGCCAAGATTTACTAGCCTCCTTCCTGTTCTTC.

This clonotype occurred a few times. The chain joins TRBV19 to TRBJ2-6; unclear D gene. Between the trimmed V and J ends, which lost 3 bases and 0 bases, there was a span of 6 bases. The germline gives CDR1 LNHDA, CDR2 SQIVND (reference sequence). The CDR3 runs 15 residues. This chain's CDR3 is CASSIMASGANVLTF. In DNA form, the CDR3 reads TGTGCCAGTAGTATCATGGCCTCTGGGGCCAACGTCCTGACTTTC.

This clonotype was picked up a small number of times. This chain uses TRBV5-1 with TRBJ1-6; D unresolved. The V gene lost 0 bases and the J gene lost 7 bases, with 5 bases spanning the gap. The CDR3 spans 13 residues. Germline V lookup: CDR1 SGHRS, CDR2 YFSETQ. Here the CDR3 DNA reads TGCGCCAGCAGCTTGGACAGCAATTCACCCCTCCACTTT. Amino acid sequence: CASSLDSNSPLHF.

This chain connects TRBV5-4 to TRBJ2-5; D is unclear. V gave up 0 bases and J gave up 5 bases, with 11 bases separating them. This CDR3 has 14 amino acids. Germline CDR1 SGHNT, CDR2 YYREEE (reference sequence). The CDR3 DNA reads TGTGCCAGCAGCTTGGTGGCCCCCCAGGAGACCCAGTACTTC. Residues: CASSLVAPQETQYF.

This clonotype was observed a handful of times. The rearrangement links TRBV6-2 or TRBV6-3 to TRBJ2-3; a possible D gene is TRBD2 (8 bases). Trimming took off 2 bases at V and 0 bases at J, with 27 bases between the two ends. Germline V gives CDR1 MNHEY, CDR2 SVGEGT. The CDR3 runs 21 residues. Here the CDR3 reads CASSYGEGALKRETSTDTQYF. The CDR3, as DNA: TGTGCCAGCAGTTACGGGGAGGGGGCGTTGAAGCGGGAGACTAGCACAGATACGCAGTATTTT.

This clonotype was observed at least ten times. The chain combines TRBV5-4 with TRBJ2-3; 12 bases align to TRBD2. The J segment lost 0 bases and the V segment lost 4 bases, leaving 0 bases of the junction unmatched. The germline V gene has CDR1 SGHNT and CDR2 YYREEE (reference sequence). The CDR3 loop spans 15 amino acids. CDR3 DNA: TGTGCCAGCAGCGGGACTAGCGGGAGCACAGATACGCAGTATTTT. It translates to CASSGTSGSTDTQYF.

This clonotype was counted a few times. The chain links TRBV7-6 to TRBJ2-7; perhaps TRBD2 as D (5 bases). The CDR3 length is 12 residues. The ends were cut back, 3 bases at V and 6 bases at J, with 9 bases in the middle. Per the germline V gene, CDR1 is SGHVS and CDR2 is FNYEAQ. The DNA for the CDR3 is TGTGCCAGCAGCTTCGAGGGATCCGAGCAGTACTTC. It encodes CASSFEGSEQYF.

This clonotype was observed at least ten times. The chain's CDR3 is CASSQDGTGNQPQHF. DNA for the CDR3: TGCGCCAGCAGCCAAGACGGGACAGGGAACCAGCCCCAGCATTTT. V and J are TRBV4-3 and TRBJ1-5; TRBD1 aligns across 9 bases. The CDR3 length is 15 residues. The germline V gene encodes CDR1 LGHNA and CDR2 YSLEER. Trimming took 0 bases from V and 7 from J; bases not matched to a gene: 4.

This clonotype was seen at least ten times. The V gene is TRBV7-2, the J gene TRBJ2-2; TRBD1 or TRBD2 may be the D gene (5 bases each). Trimming pared 5 bases from V and 5 bases from J, leaving 12 bases between. Germline CDR1 reads SGHTA; CDR2 reads FQGNSA. The CDR3 extends over 14 amino acids. CDR3 residues: CASSPQGRTGELFF. CDR3 bases: TGTGCCAGCAGCCCGCAGGGACGGACCGGGGAGCTGTTTTTT.

This chain connects TRBV7-2 to TRBJ2-1; 11 bases align to TRBD1. Germline CDR1 reads SGHTA; CDR2 reads FQGNSA. CDR3 length: 16 amino acids. After removal of 5 bases from V and 5 bases from J, the junction contained 8 bases not matched to a gene. The CDR3 DNA is TGTGCCAGCAGCCGGTCATCGGGACAGGGGGACAATGAGCAGTTCTTC. This encodes CASSRSSGQGDNEQFF.

V usage is TRBV18 and J usage is TRBJ1-6; tentative D call: TRBD1 (6 bases). Germline V gene sequence: CDR1 KGHSH, CDR2 LQKENI. V was clipped by 3 bases and J by 8 bases, with 14 bases between them. The CDR3 covers 15 residues. CDR3 nucleotides: TGTGCCAGCTCACCCCAAACAGGGAACCATTCACCCCTCCACTTT. It codes for CASSPQTGNHSPLHF.

This clonotype has ten or more counts. This chain links TRBV7-9 with TRBJ2-7; 7 bases are shared with TRBD2. CDR1 is SEHNR and CDR2 is FQNEAQ in the germline V gene (reference sequence). This CDR3 is 18 amino acids long. The V gene end was trimmed by 1 base and the J gene end by 3 bases; junction bases not matched to a gene: 15. CDR3 DNA sequence: TGTGCCAGCAGCTTAGGGTCGGGAGGAGGTGCGGCCAACTACGAGCAGTACTTC. Translated, it gives CASSLGSGGGAANYEQYF. The complete variable domain, with remaining parts taken from reference TRBV7-9 and TRBJ2-7, reads DTGVSQNPRHKITKRGQNVTFRCDPISEHNRLYWYRQTLGQGPEFLTYFQNEAQLEKSRLLSDRFSAERPKGSFSTLEIQRTEQGDSAMYLCASSLGSGGGAANYEQYFGPGTRLTVT.

This rearrangement joins TRBV7-2 to TRBJ2-3, with TRBD1 identical over 12 bases. CDR1 SGHTA and CDR2 FQGNSA come from the germline V gene. J was trimmed by 0 bases and V by 1 base; bases with no gene match: 8. CDR3 length: 19 amino acids. CDR3 nucleotide sequence: TGTGCCAGCAGCTTAGTTGGGACAGGGGGCGCGGGAAGCACAGATACGCAGTATTTT. Translation gives CASSLVGTGGAGSTDTQYF. Filled out from reference TRBV7-2 and TRBJ2-3, the complete variable domain reads GAGVSQSPSNKVTEKGKDVELRCDPISGHTALYWYRQSLGQGLEFLIYFQGNSAPDKSGLPSDRFSAERTGGSVSTLTIQRTQQEDSAVYLCASSLVGTGGAGSTDTQYFGPGTRLTVL.

This clonotype was detected many times. Here the CDR3 reads CATKGTAFNEQFF. CDR3 sequence (DNA): TGTGCCACCAAAGGGACCGCGTTCAATGAGCAGTTCTTC. The V and J genes are TRBV21-1 and TRBJ2-1; no check of the table's D call, TRBD1, against the DNA was made. TRBV21-1 is noted as a pseudogene. The CDR3 spans 13 residues.

V is TRBV7-2 and J is TRBJ2-4; 7 nucleotides align to TRBD2. The CDR3 covers 13 residues. CDR1 is SGHTA and CDR2 is FQGNSA in the germline V gene. The J segment lost 7 bases and the V segment lost 5 bases, leaving 5 bases of the junction unmatched. The CDR3 reads CASSPSGDNIQYF. Here the CDR3 DNA reads TGTGCCAGCAGCCCAAGCGGGGATAACATTCAGTACTTC.

The sample holds a few counts of this clonotype. The chain joins TRBV11-2 to TRBJ1-5; tentative D call: TRBD1 (5 bases). Between the trimmed V and J ends, which lost 2 bases and 7 bases, there was a span of 12 bases. Germline V gives CDR1 SGHAT, CDR2 FQNNGV. The CDR3 has 14 amino acids. CDR3 bases: TGTGCCAGCAGCTTATCGGCAGGGAAGCAGCCCCAGCATTTT. Translated: CASSLSAGKQPQHF. Full variable domain (remainder filled in from reference TRBV11-2 and TRBJ1-5): EAGVAQSPRYKIIEKRQSVAFWCNPISGHATLYWYQQILGQGPKLLIQFQNNGVVDDSQLPKDRFSAERLKGVDSTLKIQPAKLEDSAVYLCASSLSAGKQPQHFGDGTRLSIL.